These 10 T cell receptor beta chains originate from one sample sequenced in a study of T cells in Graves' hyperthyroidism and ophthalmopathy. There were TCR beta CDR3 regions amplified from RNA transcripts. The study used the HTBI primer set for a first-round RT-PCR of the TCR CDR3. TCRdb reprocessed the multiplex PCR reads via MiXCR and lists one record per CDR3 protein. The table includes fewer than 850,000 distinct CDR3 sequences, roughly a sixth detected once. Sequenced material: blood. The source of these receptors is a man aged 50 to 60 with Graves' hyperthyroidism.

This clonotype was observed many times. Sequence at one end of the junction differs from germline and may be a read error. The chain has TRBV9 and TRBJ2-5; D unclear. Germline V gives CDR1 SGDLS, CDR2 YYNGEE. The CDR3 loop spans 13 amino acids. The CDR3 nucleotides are TGCGCCAGCAGTGTAGGCGGACAAGAGACCCAGTACTTC. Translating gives CASSVGGQETQYF.

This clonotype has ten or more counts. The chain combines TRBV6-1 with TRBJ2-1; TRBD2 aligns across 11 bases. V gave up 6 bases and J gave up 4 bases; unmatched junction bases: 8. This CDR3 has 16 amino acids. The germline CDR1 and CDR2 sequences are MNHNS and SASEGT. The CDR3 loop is CASRNPGTSGYNEQFF. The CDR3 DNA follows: TGTGCCAGCAGGAACCCCGGGACTAGCGGATACAATGAGCAGTTCTTC.

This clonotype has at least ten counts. CDR3 coding DNA: TGTGCCAGCAGCATCGGACCGACAGTGCTATACGAGCAGTACTTC. Its translation: CASSIGPTVLYEQYF. V usage is TRBV11-2 and J usage is TRBJ2-7; D possibly corresponds to TRBD1 (5 bases). Trimming stripped 5 bases from V and 4 bases from J, with 18 bases between. Germline values: CDR1 SGHAT, CDR2 FQNNGV. This CDR3 is built from 15 residues.

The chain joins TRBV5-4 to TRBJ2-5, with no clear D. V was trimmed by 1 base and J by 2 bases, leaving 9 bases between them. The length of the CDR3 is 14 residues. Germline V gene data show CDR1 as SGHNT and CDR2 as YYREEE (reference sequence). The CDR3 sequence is CASSLSERQETQYF. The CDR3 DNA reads TGTGCCAGCAGCTTGTCAGAGAGACAAGAGACCCAGTACTTC.

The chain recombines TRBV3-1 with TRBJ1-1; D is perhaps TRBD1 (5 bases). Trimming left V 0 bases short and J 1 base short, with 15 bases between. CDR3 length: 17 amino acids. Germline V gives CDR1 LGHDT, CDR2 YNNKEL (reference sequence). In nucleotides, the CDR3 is TGTGCCAGCAGCCAAGATAGCGGGGGGAAGGGGAACACTGAAGCTTTCTTT. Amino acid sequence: CASSQDSGGKGNTEAFF.

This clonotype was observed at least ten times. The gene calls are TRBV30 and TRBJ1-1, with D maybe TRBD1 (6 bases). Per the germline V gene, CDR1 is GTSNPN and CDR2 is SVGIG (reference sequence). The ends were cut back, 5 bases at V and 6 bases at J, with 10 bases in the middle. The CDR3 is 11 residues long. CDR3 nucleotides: TGTGCCTGGGCGACAGGACCTGAAGCTTTCTTT. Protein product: CAWATGPEAFF.

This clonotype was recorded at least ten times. CDR3 in DNA: TGTGCCAGCAGAAGGCCACAGGGGGCTAACTATGGCTACACCTTC. Translating gives CASRRPQGANYGYTF. The chain combines TRBV28 with TRBJ1-2; 8 bases agree with TRBD1. The length of the CDR3 is 15 residues. Per germline, CDR1 MDHEN and CDR2 SYDVKM. The V and J ends lost 6 bases and 0 bases, in that order; junction bases with no gene match: 6.

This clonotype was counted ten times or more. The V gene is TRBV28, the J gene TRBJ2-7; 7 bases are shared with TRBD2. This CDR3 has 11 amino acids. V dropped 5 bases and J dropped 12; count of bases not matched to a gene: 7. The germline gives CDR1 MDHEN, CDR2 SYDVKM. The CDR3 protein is CASSKGLPPYF. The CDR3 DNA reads TGTGCCAGCAGTAAGGGACTACCTCCGTACTTC.

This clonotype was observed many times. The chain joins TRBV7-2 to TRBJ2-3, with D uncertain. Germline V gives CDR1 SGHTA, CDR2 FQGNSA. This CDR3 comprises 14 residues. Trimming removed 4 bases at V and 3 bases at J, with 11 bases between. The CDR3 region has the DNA TGTGCCAGCAGCTATACCTCCGGGACAGATACGCAGTATTTT. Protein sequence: CASSYTSGTDTQYF.

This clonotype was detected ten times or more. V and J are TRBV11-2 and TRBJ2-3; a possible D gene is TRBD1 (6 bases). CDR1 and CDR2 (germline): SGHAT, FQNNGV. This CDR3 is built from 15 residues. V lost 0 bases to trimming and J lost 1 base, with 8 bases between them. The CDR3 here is CASSLDRTGTDTQYF. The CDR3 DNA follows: TGTGCCAGCAGCTTAGACAGGACAGGCACAGATACGCAGTATTTT. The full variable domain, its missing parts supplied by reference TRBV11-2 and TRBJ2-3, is EAGVAQSPRYKIIEKRQSVAFWCNPISGHATLYWYQQILGQGPKLLIQFQNNGVVDDSQLPKDRFSAERLKGVDSTLKIQPAKLEDSAVYLCASSLDRTGTDTQYFGPGTRLTVL.